Given below is one TCR beta chain in context. Looked up from germline, CDR1 is KGHSH and CDR2 is LQKENI. V lost 3 bases, J lost 0 bases, and 11 bases lay in between. This CDR3 is 15 amino acids long. As handled by the study authors: How many nucleated cells were present was estimated from reference gene primer amplification. The table came from immunoSEQ multiplex PCR; TCRdb's copy has only in-frame clones and leaves some out. V and J calls and clone size come straight from that table; D and trimming were deduced from the DNA. The sample holds about 320,000 clones, almost 85% seen once. These data are taken from a study of blood T cell repertoires in COVID-19. Study as a whole: Sample material is recorded as cDNA or gDNA derived from T cells, B-cell-depleted T cells, or PBMCs.

The clonotype was recovered from a human donor in a cohort sampled during active COVID-19. The chain couples TRBV18 to TRBJ1-1; D possibly corresponds to TRBD1 (6 bases). Sequenced material: peripheral blood. CDR3: CASSPMTGMNTEAFF. CDR3 nucleotide sequence: TGTGCCAGCTCACCCATGACAGGCATGAACACTGAAGCTTTCTTT. The full variable domain, its missing parts supplied by reference TRBV18 and TRBJ1-1, is NAGVMQNPRHLVRRRGQEARLRCSPMKGHSHVYWYRQLPEEGLKFMVYLQKENIIDESGMPKERFSAEFPKEGPSILRIQQVVRGDSAAYFCASSPMTGMNTEAFFGQGTRLTVV.